Below, 9 T cell receptor beta chains from the same sample are listed, as sequenced in a study of T cells in Graves' hyperthyroidism and ophthalmopathy. Researchers took RNA transcripts and amplified the TCR beta CDR3 regions from them. TCR CDR3 underwent first-round RT-PCR with the HTBI primer set. TCRdb recomputed calls from the multiplex PCR reads with MiXCR, one row per CDR3 protein. In the table there are about 52,000 distinct CDR3 sequences, approximately 48% of which are singletons. The sample taken for sequencing was blood. These receptor sequences come from a woman in her forties or fifties with Graves' ophthalmopathy.

The chain joins TRBV10-3 to TRBJ2-7, with 12 bases identical to TRBD2. Germline V lookup: CDR1 ENHRY, CDR2 SYGVKD. The CDR3 is made up of 15 amino acids. The junction had 7 bases not matched to a gene; V was cut back by 6 bases and J by 4 bases. The CDR3 DNA reads TGTGCCATCAGAGCTAGCGGGGGGGCCGGTTACGAGCAGTACTTC. Protein sequence: CAIRASGGAGYEQYF.

The chain carries TRBV5-4 and TRBJ2-7; TRBD2 aligns across 8 bases. Trimming cost V 3 bases and J 5 bases; bases outside gene matches: 10. There are 15 residues in the CDR3. Germline V gives CDR1 SGHNT, CDR2 YYREEE (reference sequence). CDR3 nucleotide sequence: TGTGCCAGCAGCTCGGAACTCGGGGGGGACCACGAGCAGTACTTC. This encodes CASSSELGGDHEQYF.

This clonotype was seen repeatedly, ten times or more. The chain is built from TRBV9 and TRBJ2-6; 12 nucleotides agree with TRBD1. The length of the CDR3 is 20 residues. V shed 3 bases, J shed 4 bases, and the junction held 14 bases outside the gene matches. CDR1 and CDR2 from the germline V gene are SGDLS and YYNGEE. The CDR3 DNA is TGTGCCAGCAGCGCCTTAGGGACAGGGGGCCACCTCTCAGGGGCCAACGTCCTGACTTTC. Protein sequence: CASSALGTGGHLSGANVLTF.

This clonotype is deemed medium-sized (0.01 to 0.1%). This chain links TRBV24-1 with TRBJ2-1; 7 bases map to TRBD1. The ends lost 5 bases at V and 2 bases at J; junction bases unmatched: 11. The CDR3 extends over 17 amino acids. Germline-derived CDR1 and CDR2 are KGHDR and SFDVKD. The CDR3 reads CATSASPWTGAYNEQFF. CDR3 in DNA: TGTGCCACCAGTGCCTCACCCTGGACAGGCGCCTACAATGAGCAGTTCTTC.

The chain combines TRBV4-1 with TRBJ1-4; D possibly corresponds to TRBD1 (5 bases). Germline values: CDR1 MGHRA, CDR2 YSYEKL. V lost 4 bases to trimming and J lost 5 bases, with 14 bases between them. This CDR3 spans 15 amino acids. The CDR3 coding sequence is TGCGCCAGCAGCCCATCATGGGGCGCAAATGAAAAACTGTTTTTT. It yields the protein CASSPSWGANEKLFF.

Regarding this clonotype: At one end the junction does not follow the germline gene, possibly because of a read error. The chain combines TRBV2 with TRBJ2-7; 7 positions match TRBD2. The length of the CDR3 is 15 residues. Germline-derived CDR1 and CDR2 are SNHLY and FYNNEI. This CDR3 reads CAGSEGASGSYEQYF. For the CDR3, the DNA is TGTGCCGGCAGTGAAGGGGCTAGCGGATCCTACGAGCAGTACTTC.

CDR3 sequence reads: CSAQDYLDYNEQFF. In nucleotides, the CDR3 is TGCAGTGCTCAAGACTACCTAGACTACAATGAGCAGTTCTTC. The chain recombines TRBV20-1 with TRBJ2-1; D might be TRBD2 (5 bases). Germline CDR1 reads DFQATT; CDR2 reads SNEGSKA (reference sequence). This CDR3 region has 14 residues. Trimming left V 5 bases short and J 3 bases short, with 14 bases between.

This clonotype has ten or more counts. The chain uses TRBV6-5 and TRBJ2-3; possible D gene TRBD2, 5 bases. There are 14 residues in the CDR3. Trimming removed 4 bases from V and 1 base from J, with 9 bases in between. CDR1 MNHEY and CDR2 SVGAGI come from the germline V gene. CDR3 loop: CASSSRVGTDTQYF. Here the CDR3 DNA reads TGTGCCAGCAGTTCGCGGGTGGGCACAGATACGCAGTATTTT.

This clonotype was recorded many times. The V and J genes are TRBV5-1 and TRBJ1-1; D is possibly TRBD1 (5 bases). Trimming pared 3 bases from V and 5 bases from J, leaving 17 bases between. The CDR3 extends over 15 amino acids. CDR1 is SGHRS, CDR2 YFSETQ, per germline. CDR3 amino acids: CASSSGGVTVTEAFF. The DNA of the CDR3 is TGCGCCAGCAGCTCCGGGGGGGTCACAGTGACTGAAGCTTTCTTT.